This T cell receptor beta chain originates from a study of early T cells in non-severe SARS-CoV-2 infection. On the study more broadly: Alpha and beta chains were unpaired, from unsorted whole-blood bulk RNA. General study points: VDJdb matching favored anti-spike CD8 responses, missing private and CD4 specificities.

This CDR3 is built from 18 residues. V shed 5 bases and J shed 5 bases, with 24 bases lying between them. Germline V gene sequence: CDR1 SGHTA, CDR2 FQGNSA. Individual cDNA molecules received unique molecular identifiers. TCRdb analysed the 5' RACE reads with MiXCR anew, one entry per CDR3 protein. The table records 49,000 or so distinct CDR3 sequences, 6.5% of them present only once. In regard to this clonotype: Its antigen is unknown.

This sequence joins TRBV7-2 and TRBJ2-2; D is possibly TRBD1 or TRBD2 (6 bases each). The receptor was isolated from an adult who was a healthcare worker with PCR-confirmed SARS-CoV-2 infection or an uninfected control (not recorded which). The sequenced sample was whole blood, obtained at baseline. CDR3 in DNA: TGTGCCAGCAGCGCTAGCCTGGGCAGGGGACGGGAGACCGGGGAGCTGTTTTTT. It specifies CASSASLGRGRETGELFF.